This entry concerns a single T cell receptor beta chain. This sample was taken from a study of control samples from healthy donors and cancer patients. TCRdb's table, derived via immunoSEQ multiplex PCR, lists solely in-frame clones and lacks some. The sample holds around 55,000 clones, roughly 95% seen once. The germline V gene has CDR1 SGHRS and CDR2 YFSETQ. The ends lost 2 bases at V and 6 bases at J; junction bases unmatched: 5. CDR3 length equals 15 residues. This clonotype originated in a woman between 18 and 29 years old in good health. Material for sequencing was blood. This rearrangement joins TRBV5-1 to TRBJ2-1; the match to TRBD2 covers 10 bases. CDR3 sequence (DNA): TGCGCCAGCAGCTTCTTAGCGGGGGGAGCCAATGAGCAGTTCTTC. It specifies CASSFLAGGANEQFF.